These 8 T cell receptor beta chains were sequenced from one sample in a study of shared clonotypes between healthy human individuals. TCRdb keeps only in-frame clones here, not all; method: immunoSEQ multiplex PCR. This table holds about 1 million clones, under 80% found once. Specimen: memory CD4+ T cells sorted from blood. Subset indicated: CD45RA-negative fraction. The receptors derive from a man aged 18 to 30 in good health.

This sequence joins TRBV5-1 and TRBJ2-3; 7 positions match TRBD1. This CDR3 has 14 amino acids. Trimming removed 1 base from V and 4 bases from J; junction bases left unmatched: 3. Germline CDR1 is SGHRS and CDR2 is YFSETQ. CDR3 DNA sequence: TGCGCCAGCAGCTTGCAGGGGGACGCAGATACGCAGTATTTT. It specifies CASSLQGDADTQYF.

A note on this clone: A read error may explain this, as a much larger clone is one base away. This chain connects TRBV11-2 to TRBJ2-2; D not resolved. The length of the CDR3 is 13 residues. In germline, CDR1 is SGHAT, CDR2 FQNNGV. The ends were cut back, 3 bases at V and 2 bases at J, with 4 bases in the middle. The CDR3 region is CASSFVNTGELFF. The CDR3 bases are TGTGCCAGCAGCTTCGTAAACACCGGGGAGCTGTTTTTT.

This chain links TRBV27 with TRBJ2-5; D is unresolved. Between the trimmed V and J ends, which lost 2 bases and 2 bases, there was a span of 6 bases. This CDR3 contains 13 residues. CDR1 is MNHEY and CDR2 is SMNVEV in the germline V gene (reference sequence). The CDR3 spells CASSLTRQETQYF. CDR3 sequence (DNA): TGTGCCAGCAGTTTAACCAGACAAGAGACCCAGTACTTC.

This clone showed up just once. The chain couples TRBV5-4 to TRBJ2-3; D perhaps matches TRBD1 (6 bases). This CDR3 has 15 amino acids. Trimming pared 1 base from V and 4 bases from J, leaving 13 bases between. CDR1 is SGHNT and CDR2 is YYREEE in the germline V gene (reference sequence). In DNA, the CDR3 is TGTGCCAGCAGCTTGCTCCAGGGGTCACCAGATACGCAGTATTTT. Residues: CASSLLQGSPDTQYF.

This clone was seen more than once but under ten times. The same CDR3 also results from other DNA sequences found in this sample. This chain connects TRBV7-2 to TRBJ2-7; possible D gene TRBD1, 5 bases. The V end was cut by 5 bases, the J end by 3 bases, with 8 bases between. From germline, CDR1 is SGHTA and CDR2 FQGNSA. The CDR3 covers 12 residues. Here the CDR3 DNA reads TGTGCCAGCAGCGCAACAGGCTACGAGCAGTACTTC. Translating it yields CASSATGYEQYF.

The chain joins TRBV6-5 to TRBJ2-3, with 7 bases lining up with TRBD1. The CDR3 sequence is 16 residues long. Germline CDR1 is MNHEY and CDR2 is SVGAGI. The V and J ends lost 0 bases and 5 bases, in that order; junction bases with no gene match: 8. Written as DNA, the CDR3 is TGTGCCAGCAGTTACTCCGACAGGGTCGATATAGATACGCAGTATTTT. Translating it yields CASSYSDRVDIDTQYF.

In its sample, this clone was seen once. V usage is TRBV2 and J usage is TRBJ1-2; the match to TRBD1 covers 8 bases. Germline CDR1 and CDR2: SNHLY and FYNNEI. The CDR3 is 14 amino acids. V was clipped by 4 bases and J by 3 bases; unmatched bases: 4. As DNA, the CDR3 is TGTGCCAGCAGTGCCGACAGGGGCGACTATGGCTACACCTTC. It yields the protein CASSADRGDYGYTF.

This chain links TRBV6-1 with TRBJ1-4, with D uncertain. Looked up from germline, CDR1 is MNHNS and CDR2 is SASEGT. This CDR3 spans 14 amino acids. Trimming pared 8 bases from V and 0 bases from J, leaving 10 bases between. CDR3 amino acids: CASRRTATNEKLFF. CDR3 nucleotide sequence: TGTGCCAGCCGGCGGACTGCAACTAATGAAAAACTGTTTTTT.